This T cell receptor (beta chain) was profiled in a study of T cells after yellow fever vaccination (dated by TCRdb to between 2017 and 2020). With regard to the full study: Libraries from fractions with low cell numbers were prepared with the SMART-Seq v4 Ultra Low Input RNA kit. To follow T-cell clones before and after both primary and booster YFV17D yellow fever vaccination, bulk TCR alpha and beta repertoires underwent longitudinal sequencing. Blood was drawn at multiple timepoints before and after primary and secondary immunization, with bulk PBMC replicates and cell subsets isolated. The cohort comprised two healthy male donors, one aged 18 to 29 and one aged 30 to 40 years. What the work shows at the level of the full study, not this receptor alone: Computational filtering was required because FACS-sorted repertoires could contain abundant contaminating clonotypes from the bulk population. Compared with the primary T-cell response, the secondary T-cell response was faster but weaker, reaching its peak on day 5 rather than on day 15. Because only two donors were included in the study, the extent to which the findings can be generalized is limited. After the booster, most clones that had expanded after primary vaccination were detected again (approximately 96% of CD4 and 70% to 90% of CD8), suggesting broad maintenance of memory. A small share of clonotypes occurred in both CD4 and CD8 compartments, likely arising from convergent recombination.

Concerning this clonotype itself: Its antigen remains undetermined. No qualities accompany the bases; no much larger clone lies one base away.

In the germline V gene (reference sequence), CDR1 corresponds to SEHNR and CDR2 to FQNEAQ. V loses 2 bases, J loses 3 bases, and the germline ends lie 10 bases apart. The CDR3 spans 15 residues, from the cysteine through the phenylalanine. Left in the record is the CDR3 DNA by itself, 45 bases read in frame from the first base. In the paper's terms, the treatment or condition label means: live attenuated yellow fever vaccine strain. Two biological replicates of bulk PBMCs were collected at each blood-draw timepoint. PBMCs were isolated from peripheral blood using a standard Ficoll-Paque protocol. TriZol was used to extract RNA from bulk PBMCs, CD4 and CD8 fractions, and dextramer-positive and dextramer-negative fractions. Sequencing took place on an Illumina NovaSeq 6000. Synthesis of TCR cDNA relied on 5'RACE template switching, a step that introduced a universal primer site along with unique molecular identifiers. Priming of cDNA synthesis was performed from both the TCR alpha and TCR beta constant segments. Libraries were amplified in two PCR steps, with sample barcodes and sequencing adapters added in the second step. Sequencing of the libraries was done on either Illumina HiSeq 2500 (2x100 bp) or NovaSeq (2x150 bp). Per the source publication's procedure: Demultiplexing of reads and collapsing into UMI consensus sequences were performed with MIGEC, and V(D)J alignment was carried out with MiXCR. Clonotypes responding to the vaccine were identified with edgeR on replicate PBMC samples, with the criteria of FDR below 0.01 and a log2 fold change above 5 up to day 15. Each bulk clonotype was labeled CD4 or CD8 based on which sequenced repertoire, CD4 or CD8, contained the clonotype at higher abundance. The public reads were reanalyzed by TCRdb: fastp trimming at Q25, MiXCR alignment, in-frame beta chains only. CDR3 protein duplicates are merged, each entry listing the most common genes and DNA. TCRdb, rather than the study authors, made the V and J calls. The sample profile shows about 300,000 distinct CDR3 sequences; 3% to 4.5% of them were found once. Clones ranked in the top ten supply 20% to 25% of the sample.

The chain is encoded by TRBV7-9 joined to TRBJ2-2; no D gene is confidently identified. This TCR was sampled from a man between 18 and 35 years old who received the YFV17D yellow fever vaccine. Here the sequenced sample was PBMCs, taken 5 days after the yellow fever booster vaccination. The DNA sequence is given as TGTGCCAGCAGCTTATATTCCGGTTACACCGGGGAGCTGTTTTTT. The encoded protein is CASSLYSGYTGELFF. Full variable domain (CDR3 extended with the reference TRBV7-9 and TRBJ2-2 proteins): DTGVSQNPRHKITKRGQNVTFRCDPISEHNRLYWYRQTLGQGPEFLTYFQNEAQLEKSRLLSDRFSAERPKGSFSTLEIQRTEQGDSAMYLCASSLYSGYTGELFFGEGSRLTVL.